Listed below are T cell receptor beta chains from one sample, sequenced in a study of blood T cell repertoires in COVID-19. Method: immunoSEQ multiplex PCR; TCRdb's copy keeps in-frame clones and lacks some. The sample includes about 150,000 clones, about nine tenths seen only once; the top ten take approximately 40%. Material: peripheral blood. These receptor sequences come from a man aged 50-59 years who had recovered from COVID-19. Each CDR3 is given with its conserved first and last residue. The order of the fields is CDR3 protein, CDR3 DNA, J gene, D gene, V gene, clone size. The D gene is left open where the match is weak. The size entry is marked missing in some rows and otherwise reads once, few, many or a size class.

CDR3aa: CASRGQGGQPQHF
CDR3nt: TGTGCCAGCAGAGGACAGGGTGGACAGCCCCAGCATTTT
j_gene: TRBJ1-5
d_gene: TRBD1
v_gene: TRBV5-4
abundance: -

CDR3aa: CASSSSLSYNEQFF
CDR3nt: TGTGCCAGCAGTTCTAGCCTCTCCTACAATGAGCAGTTCTTC
j_gene: TRBJ2-1
d_gene: -
v_gene: TRBV27
abundance: -

CDR3aa: CASSLHRGAFF
CDR3nt: TGTGCCAGCAGCTTGCACAGGGGGGCTTTCTTT
j_gene: TRBJ1-1
d_gene: TRBD1
v_gene: TRBV7-2
abundance: -

CDR3aa: CASGLAGGVDTQYF
CDR3nt: TGCGCCAGCGGGTTAGCGGGGGGGGTAGATACGCAGTATTTT
j_gene: TRBJ2-3
d_gene: TRBD2
v_gene: TRBV10-2
abundance: once

CDR3aa: CASSSSAELGELFF
CDR3nt: TGTGCCAGCAGCTCATCCGCCGAACTGGGGGAGCTGTTTTTT
j_gene: TRBJ2-2
d_gene: -
v_gene: TRBV9
abundance: -

CDR3aa: CASSQTTYEQYF
CDR3nt: TGTGCCAGCAGCCAAACTACCTACGAGCAGTACTTC
j_gene: TRBJ2-7
d_gene: -
v_gene: TRBV3-1/TRBV3-2
abundance: -

CDR3aa: CASSYMNTEAFF
CDR3nt: TGTGCCAGCAGTTACATGAACACTGAAGCTTTCTTT
j_gene: TRBJ1-1
d_gene: -
v_gene: TRBV6-9
abundance: -

CDR3aa: CASGPRTGGVEAFF
CDR3nt: TGTGCCAGCGGCCCTCGAACAGGGGGCGTTGAAGCTTTCTTT
j_gene: TRBJ1-1
d_gene: TRBD1
v_gene: TRBV6-2/TRBV6-3
abundance: -

CDR3aa: CASTQTGQGYDEQYF
CDR3nt: TGTGCCAGCACCCAAACGGGACAGGGTTACGACGAGCAGTACTTC
j_gene: TRBJ2-7
d_gene: TRBD1
v_gene: TRBV5-5
abundance: -

CDR3aa: CASSPRIGQGYSPLHF
CDR3nt: TGTGCCAGCAGCCCGCGAATTGGACAGGGGTATTCACCCCTCCACTTT
j_gene: TRBJ1-6
d_gene: TRBD1
v_gene: TRBV14
abundance: -

CDR3aa: CATSAPQQGPSTDTQYF
CDR3nt: TGTGCCACCAGTGCCCCCCAACAGGGTCCTAGCACAGATACGCAGTATTTT
j_gene: TRBJ2-3
d_gene: -
v_gene: TRBV15
abundance: -

CDR3aa: CASSLSDGLLHF
CDR3nt: TGTGCCAGCAGCTTAAGTGATGGGCTCCTCCACTTT
j_gene: TRBJ1-6
d_gene: -
v_gene: TRBV7-2
abundance: few

CDR3aa: CASSFRTGQNEQFF
CDR3nt: TGTGCCAGCAGCTTCCGAACAGGGCAGAATGAGCAGTTCTTC
j_gene: TRBJ2-1
d_gene: -
v_gene: TRBV7-2
abundance: -

CDR3aa: CASSQVRQRLYEQYF
CDR3nt: TGTGCCAGCAGCCAAGTGCGACAGCGCCTCTACGAGCAGTACTTC
j_gene: TRBJ2-7
d_gene: -
v_gene: TRBV3-1/TRBV3-2
abundance: -

CDR3aa: CASSVGQGRKSSYEQYF
CDR3nt: TGTGCCAGCAGCGTGGGACAGGGGAGGAAAAGCTCCTACGAGCAGTACTTC
j_gene: TRBJ2-7
d_gene: TRBD1
v_gene: TRBV7-9
abundance: once

CDR3aa: CASSNRRLADYNEQFF
CDR3nt: TGTGCCAGCAGCAATCGAAGACTAGCGGATTACAATGAGCAGTTCTTC
j_gene: TRBJ2-1
d_gene: TRBD2
v_gene: TRBV9
abundance: -

CDR3aa: CASKITSGDNQPQHF
CDR3nt: TGTGCCAGTAAGATCACGTCAGGGGACAATCAGCCCCAGCATTTT
j_gene: TRBJ1-5
d_gene: -
v_gene: TRBV19
abundance: -

CDR3aa: CASSLALGWAKNYEQYF
CDR3nt: TGTGCCAGCAGCTTGGCCTTGGGTTGGGCCAAGAACTACGAGCAGTACTTC
j_gene: TRBJ2-7
d_gene: -
v_gene: TRBV5-6
abundance: once

CDR3aa: CASSLGQGREQFF
CDR3nt: TGTGCCAGCAGCCTGGGACAGGGGCGTGAGCAGTTCTTC
j_gene: TRBJ2-1
d_gene: TRBD1
v_gene: TRBV13
abundance: -

CDR3aa: CASSMGASNQPQHF
CDR3nt: TGTGCCAGCAGTATGGGGGCGTCCAATCAGCCCCAGCATTTT
j_gene: TRBJ1-5
d_gene: -
v_gene: TRBV6-2/TRBV6-3
abundance: once

CDR3aa: CASSQVRIDRDTEAFF
CDR3nt: TGTGCCAGCAGCCAAGTCCGAATTGACAGGGACACTGAAGCTTTCTTT
j_gene: TRBJ1-1
d_gene: TRBD1
v_gene: TRBV3-1/TRBV3-2
abundance: -

CDR3aa: CASTPLVSNYGYTF
CDR3nt: TGTGCCAGCACCCCCCTCGTGAGTAACTATGGCTACACCTTC
j_gene: TRBJ1-2
d_gene: -
v_gene: TRBV6-5
abundance: -

CDR3aa: CASSIGGQGEAFF
CDR3nt: TGTGCCAGTAGTATAGGTGGACAGGGGGAAGCTTTCTTT
j_gene: TRBJ1-1
d_gene: TRBD1
v_gene: TRBV19
abundance: -

CDR3aa: CASSQVLRGAEKLFF
CDR3nt: TGCGCCAGCAGCCAAGTTCTCAGGGGCGCTGAAAAACTGTTTTTT
j_gene: TRBJ1-4
d_gene: -
v_gene: TRBV4-3
abundance: -

CDR3aa: CASSFSTFSNQPQHF
CDR3nt: TGTGCCAGCAGTTTTTCGACTTTTAGCAATCAGCCCCAGCATTTT
j_gene: TRBJ1-5
d_gene: -
v_gene: TRBV27
abundance: -

CDR3aa: CASSLRVSSYNEQFF
CDR3nt: TGCGCCAGCAGCCTCCGCGTGAGCTCCTACAATGAGCAGTTCTTC
j_gene: TRBJ2-1
d_gene: -
v_gene: TRBV5-1
abundance: -

CDR3aa: CASSQALAGHSYEQYF
CDR3nt: TGTGCCAGCAGCCAGGCCCTAGCGGGCCACTCCTACGAGCAGTACTTC
j_gene: TRBJ2-7
d_gene: TRBD2
v_gene: TRBV3-1/TRBV3-2
abundance: -

CDR3aa: CASRETGGNQPQHF
CDR3nt: TGTGCCAGTAGGGAGACAGGGGGAAATCAGCCCCAGCATTTT
j_gene: TRBJ1-5
d_gene: TRBD1
v_gene: TRBV19
abundance: -

CDR3aa: CASSPVTGVGYTF
CDR3nt: TGTGCCAGCAGCCCAGTGACAGGGGTCGGCTACACCTTC
j_gene: TRBJ1-2
d_gene: TRBD1
v_gene: TRBV11-3
abundance: -

CDR3aa: CASSESGTGDAYGYTF
CDR3nt: TGTGCCAGCAGTGAAAGTGGGACAGGGGATGCCTATGGCTACACCTTC
j_gene: TRBJ1-2
d_gene: TRBD1
v_gene: TRBV6-1
abundance: -

CDR3aa: CASRGQGLAAFF
CDR3nt: TGTGCCAGCAGGGGACAGGGATTAGCAGCTTTCTTT
j_gene: TRBJ1-1
d_gene: TRBD1
v_gene: TRBV12-3/TRBV12-4
abundance: -

CDR3aa: CASSQTDSAYGYTF
CDR3nt: TGTGCCAGCAGCCAGACGGACAGCGCTTATGGCTACACCTTC
j_gene: TRBJ1-2
d_gene: -
v_gene: TRBV4-2
abundance: -

CDR3aa: CASSLGQGSSYEQYF
CDR3nt: TGCGCCAGCAGCTTGGGTCAGGGTTCTTCGTACGAGCAGTACTTC
j_gene: TRBJ2-7
d_gene: -
v_gene: TRBV5-1
abundance: -